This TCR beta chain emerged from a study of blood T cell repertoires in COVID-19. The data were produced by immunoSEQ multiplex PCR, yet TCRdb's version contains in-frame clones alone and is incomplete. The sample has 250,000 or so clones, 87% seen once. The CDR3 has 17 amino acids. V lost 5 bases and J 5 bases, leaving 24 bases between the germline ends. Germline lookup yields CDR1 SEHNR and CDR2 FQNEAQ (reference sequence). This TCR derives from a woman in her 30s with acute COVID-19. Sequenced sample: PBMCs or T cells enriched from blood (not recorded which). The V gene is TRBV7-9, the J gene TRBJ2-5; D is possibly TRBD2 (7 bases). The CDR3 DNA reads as TGTGCCAGCAGCATGGCTCGCGGGGGCCTTGGGCAGGAGACCCAGTACTTC. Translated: CASSMARGGLGQETQYF.